These 20 T cell receptor beta chains share one sample of origin, sequenced in a study of regulatory T cells. The PCR used 52 TRBV and 13 TRBJ primers. Profiling relied on immunoSEQ multiplex PCR, and the TCRdb table lists in-frame clones only, not all of them. Here the sample spans approximately 5,600 clones, under 90% being singletons. Sequenced sample: CD8+ T cells sorted from blood. These TCRs come from a child between 5 and 17 years old with CD3G deficiency.

The chain carries TRBV7-9 and TRBJ2-2, with a tentative D call TRBD1 (6 bases). Germline lookup yields CDR1 SEHNR and CDR2 FQNEAQ (reference sequence). Trimming pared 0 bases from V and 5 bases from J, leaving 16 bases between. There are 17 residues in the CDR3. The CDR3 sequence: CASSLASGGSGTGELFF. CDR3 sequence (DNA): TGTGCCAGCAGCTTAGCAAGTGGGGGCAGTGGAACCGGGGAGCTGTTTTTT. Together with reference TRBV7-9 and TRBJ2-2, the CDR3 gives the full variable domain: DTGVSQNPRHKITKRGQNVTFRCDPISEHNRLYWYRQTLGQGPEFLTYFQNEAQLEKSRLLSDRFSAERPKGSFSTLEIQRTEQGDSAMYLCASSLASGGSGTGELFFGEGSRLTVL.

The chain couples TRBV7-3 to TRBJ2-1, with D possibly TRBD1 on 5 matching bases. The CDR3 extends over 16 amino acids. The germline gives CDR1 SGHTA, CDR2 FQGTGA. V was pared by 5 bases and J by 2 bases, with 16 bases between. This chain's CDR3 is CASSEQQVIPYNEQFF. The CDR3, as DNA: TGTGCCAGCAGCGAACAACAGGTGATACCCTACAATGAGCAGTTCTTC.

The J gene is TRBJ2-7, the V gene TRBV18; 9 bases agree with TRBD1. CDR1 is KGHSH, CDR2 LQKENI, per germline. Trimming at V came to 6 bases and at J to 2 bases, leaving 2 bases not matched to a gene. The CDR3 is 13 amino acids. CDR3 DNA sequence: TGTGCCAGCTCGCGGGACAGGGCCTACGAGCAGTACTTC. It codes for CASSRDRAYEQYF. Full variable domain (missing parts from reference TRBV18 and TRBJ2-7): NAGVMQNPRHLVRRRGQEARLRCSPMKGHSHVYWYRQLPEEGLKFMVYLQKENIIDESGMPKERFSAEFPKEGPSILRIQQVVRGDSAAYFCASSRDRAYEQYFGPGTRLTVT.

The DNA of the CDR3 is TGTGCCAGCAGCCCTTTGGGGGGCCGCCAGGGGGAAAAACTGTTTTTT. It codes for CASSPLGGRQGEKLFF. V gene TRBV28 combines with J gene TRBJ1-4; D might be TRBD1 (6 bases). Per germline, CDR1 MDHEN and CDR2 SYDVKM. Trimming removed 6 bases at V and 8 bases at J, with 22 bases between. The CDR3 runs 16 residues.

This chain connects TRBV6-1 to TRBJ2-3, with a weak D call TRBD1 (6 bases). The V and J ends lost 2 bases and 4 bases respectively, with 10 bases between them. CDR1 MNHNS and CDR2 SASEGT come from the germline V gene. This CDR3 has 14 residues. The CDR3 loop reads CASSEPGEADTQYF. The CDR3 DNA sequence: TGTGCCAGCAGTGAACCAGGGGAAGCAGATACGCAGTATTTT.

This clone was seen only a few times. The J gene is TRBJ2-3, the V gene TRBV7-8; D unresolved. The CDR3 is 15 residues long. Between the trimmed V and J ends, which lost 1 base and 5 bases, there was a span of 13 bases. Germline CDR1 is SGHVS and CDR2 is FQNEAQ. The CDR3 DNA sequence: TGTGCCAGCAGCTTAGGGGTGGGTGTAGGAGATACGCAGTATTTT. Residues: CASSLGVGVGDTQYF. Full variable domain (remainder filled in from reference TRBV7-8 and TRBJ2-3): GAGVSQSPRYKVAKRGQDVALRCDPISGHVSLFWYQQALGQGPEFLTYFQNEAQLDKSGLPSDRFFAERPEGSVSTLKIQRTQQEDSAVYLCASSLGVGVGDTQYFGPGTRLTVL.

The chain recombines TRBV28 with TRBJ2-1, with TRBD2 as a possible D gene (6 bases). V dropped 5 bases and J dropped 12 bases, with 20 bases sitting between them. Germline loops: CDR1 MDHEN, CDR2 SYDVKM. This CDR3 comprises 14 residues. CDR3: CASSVRLGRGGQFF. CDR3 DNA: TGTGCCAGCAGTGTAAGACTGGGGCGGGGTGGGCAGTTCTTC.

The CDR3 sequence: CASSTGGSYNEQFF. The CDR3 region has the DNA TGCGCCAGCTCTACGGGTGGCTCCTACAATGAGCAGTTCTTC. V gene TRBV5-1 combines with J gene TRBJ2-1; D is unclear. This CDR3 spans 14 amino acids. V lost 7 bases to trimming and J lost 0 bases, with 11 bases between them. Germline V lookup: CDR1 SGHRS, CDR2 YFSETQ.

V is TRBV7-8 and J is TRBJ2-3, with TRBD2 identical over 8 bases. The CDR3 covers 15 residues. Unmatched junction bases numbered 3, after V lost 1 base and J lost 3 bases. Germline V gene data show CDR1 as SGHVS and CDR2 as FQNEAQ. The chain's CDR3 is CASSLGAGGTDTQYF. The CDR3 DNA reads as TGTGCCAGCAGCTTAGGGGCGGGAGGTACAGATACGCAGTATTTT.

The chain is built from TRBV19 and TRBJ1-2; TRBD1 might be the D (6 bases). Per germline, CDR1 LNHDA and CDR2 SQIVND (reference sequence). Deletions cut 8 bases from V and 7 bases from J, with 20 bases between. The CDR3 is made up of 14 amino acids. The CDR3 bases are TGTGCCAGTTCGGAGACAGGCCGTGCCATTGGCTACACCTTC. This sequence encodes CASSETGRAIGYTF. The full variable domain, in which reference TRBV19 and TRBJ1-2 provide the parts outside the CDR3, is DGGITQSPKYLFRKEGQNVTLSCEQNLNHDAMYWYRQDPGQGLRLIYYSQIVNDFQKGDIAEGYSVSREKKESFPLTVTSAQKNPTAFYLCASSETGRAIGYTFGSGTRLTVV.

J is TRBJ2-7 and V is TRBV28; D is uncertain. V was trimmed by 4 bases and J by 9 bases, leaving 16 bases between them. The CDR3 totals 13 residues. Germline-derived CDR1 and CDR2 are MDHEN and SYDVKM. The CDR3 reads CASSYSVESVQYF. The CDR3 DNA follows: TGTGCCAGCAGTTACTCGGTGGAGTCTGTGCAGTACTTC.

A remark on this clone: This sample also contains other DNA sequences that code for the same CDR3. V gene TRBV28 combines with J gene TRBJ2-7; 8 bases are shared with TRBD1. V trimming: 10 bases; J trimming: 1 base; junction bases outside the gene matches: 9. The germline CDR1 and CDR2 sequences are MDHEN and SYDVKM. The CDR3 runs to 14 residues. The CDR3 bases are TGTGCCACCTCTAAAAGACAGGGGTCCTACGAGCAGTACTTC. The encoded protein is CATSKRQGSYEQYF.

The rearrangement links TRBV5-1 to TRBJ2-7; TRBD2 matches at 11 bases. The ends lost 2 bases at V and 6 bases at J; junction bases unmatched: 4. CDR3 size: 14 residues. Germline lookup yields CDR1 SGHRS and CDR2 YFSETQ. CDR3 region: CASSLLAGAGEQYF. The CDR3 DNA follows: TGCGCCAGCAGCTTACTAGCGGGAGCAGGCGAGCAGTACTTC.

The V and J genes are TRBV7-9 and TRBJ2-3; maybe TRBD2 (5 bases). The germline V gene has CDR1 SEHNR and CDR2 FQNEAQ (reference sequence). This CDR3 has 15 residues. Trimming removed 2 bases at V and 4 bases at J, with 13 bases between. CDR3 region: CASSLLGARPDTQYF. In nucleotides, the CDR3 is TGTGCCAGCAGCTTACTGGGAGCCCGCCCAGATACGCAGTATTTT. The variable domain in full, completed from reference TRBV7-9 and TRBJ2-3, reads DTGVSQNPRHKITKRGQNVTFRCDPISEHNRLYWYRQTLGQGPEFLTYFQNEAQLEKSRLLSDRFSAERPKGSFSTLEIQRTEQGDSAMYLCASSLLGARPDTQYFGPGTRLTVL.

This clone was observed a handful of times. The V gene is TRBV19, the J gene TRBJ1-1; D is undetermined. V lost 5 bases and J 1 base, leaving 17 bases between the germline ends. The germline CDR1 and CDR2 sequences are LNHDA and SQIVND (reference sequence). The CDR3 extends over 16 amino acids. CDR3: CASSPRAIDKNTEAFF. The CDR3 bases are TGTGCCAGTAGTCCCCGGGCAATCGACAAGAACACTGAAGCTTTCTTT.

The CDR3 DNA is TGTGCCAGCAGCCTAAACGGGGGGCGGTATTGGCCCGGGGAGCTGTTTTTT. Its protein is CASSLNGGRYWPGELFF. V is TRBV7-3 and J is TRBJ2-2; maybe TRBD2 (7 bases). Trimming shortened V by 5 bases and J by 6 bases, and 22 bases separated the two germline ends. This CDR3 spans 17 amino acids. The germline gives CDR1 SGHTA, CDR2 FQGTGA.

The V gene is TRBV7-9, the J gene TRBJ2-1; D remains unclear. The germline V gene encodes CDR1 SEHNR and CDR2 FQNEAQ (reference sequence). The CDR3 covers 14 residues. Trimming stripped 4 bases from V and 5 bases from J, with 12 bases between. The CDR3, as DNA: TGTGCCAGCAGCTCCCGGCCCCCCAACAATGAGCAGTTCTTC. Residues: CASSSRPPNNEQFF.

The rearrangement links TRBV6-1 to TRBJ1-1; possibly TRBD1 for D (6 bases). The germline CDR1 and CDR2 sequences are MNHNS and SASEGT. The germline V and J ends were trimmed by 3 bases and 2 bases, with 19 bases remaining between them. The CDR3 is 17 residues long. CDR3 amino acids: CASSDLGGLGLNTEAFF. The CDR3 DNA follows: TGTGCCAGCAGTGATCTTGGGGGGCTGGGGTTAAACACTGAAGCTTTCTTT.

This sequence joins TRBV6-6 and TRBJ2-1; 9 nucleotides line up with TRBD2. After removal of 4 bases from V and 4 bases from J, the junction contained 2 bases not matched to a gene. Per the germline V gene, CDR1 is MNHNY and CDR2 is SVGAGI (reference sequence). The CDR3 contains 14 residues. The CDR3 sequence is CASSLAGAYNEQFF. The CDR3 region has the DNA TGTGCCAGCAGTTTAGCGGGAGCGTACAATGAGCAGTTCTTC.

This chain connects TRBV7-9 to TRBJ1-2; D gene uncertain. The CDR3 length is 14 residues. V dropped 1 base and J dropped 12 bases, with 18 bases sitting between them. Germline CDR1 and CDR2: SEHNR and FQNEAQ (reference sequence). The DNA for the CDR3 is TGTGCCAGCAGCTTAGTTACGGGTAAATGGCTAGACACCTTC. Its protein is CASSLVTGKWLDTF.